This T cell receptor (beta chain) was sequenced during a study of control samples from healthy donors and cancer patients. Germline CDR1 SGHRS, CDR2 YFSETQ. This CDR3 is built from 15 residues. The ends were cut back, 0 bases at V and 0 bases at J, with 6 bases in the middle. This table comes from immunoSEQ multiplex PCR, and its TCRdb copy is limited to in-frame clones, with some not included. The profile shows 150,000 to 200,000 clones, 75% to 95% of them singletons. Source material: blood. This clonotype was sampled from a woman in her 40s in good health. This chain uses TRBV5-1 with TRBJ1-4; no firm D call. The CDR3 DNA is TGCGCCAGCAGCTTGGCACCGACAACTAATGAAAAACTGTTTTTT. Translating it yields CASSLAPTTNEKLFF.